The rows below give T cell receptor beta chains drawn from one sample of a study of T cells in lung cancer brain metastases. This table comes from immunoSEQ multiplex PCR, and its TCRdb copy is limited to in-frame clones, with some not included. The repertoire holds under 2,000 clones, 85% to 90% seen once, with under 7% in the top ten. The sequenced sample was tumor tissue from a brain metastasis. All receptors come from a man aged 60 to 69 with non-small cell lung cancer that had spread to the brain. The CDR3 runs from the conserved cysteine through the conserved F or W. Each record gives: V gene, D gene, J gene, clone size, CDR3 protein, CDR3 DNA. The D gene is left open where the match is weak. The size of a clone is reported for some rows only, either as once, few or many, or as a class for expanded clones.

>TRBV5-1|.|TRBJ1-6|.
CASSLATERNSPLHF
TGCGCCAGCAGCTTGGCTACAGAACGCAATTCACCCCTCCACTTT
>TRBV27|TRBD1|TRBJ1-1|.
CASSRQGFTEAFF
TGTGCCAGCAGTCGACAGGGTTTCACTGAAGCTTTCTTT
>TRBV19|.|TRBJ2-2|.
CASSVGGGIGELFF
TGTGCCAGTAGTGTGGGAGGAGGGATCGGGGAGCTGTTTTTT
>TRBV15|TRBD1|TRBJ1-5|.
CATSRGPRGTDQPQHF
TGTGCCACCAGCAGAGGACCCAGGGGGACCGATCAGCCCCAGCATTTT
>TRBV2|TRBD2|TRBJ2-7|once
CATGTSTYEQYF
TGTGCCACCGGGACTAGTACTTACGAGCAGTACTTC
>TRBV5-4|.|TRBJ2-7|once
CASSLDRGGYEQYF
TGTGCCAGCAGCTTGGACAGAGGAGGCTACGAGCAGTACTTC
>TRBV5-1|.|TRBJ2-2|.
CASSLDPSTGELFF
TGCGCCAGCAGCTTGGACCCTTCCACCGGGGAGCTGTTTTTT
>TRBV19|.|TRBJ1-5|.
CASSLGGPHQPQHF
TGTGCCAGTAGCCTCGGGGGGCCTCATCAGCCCCAGCATTTT
>TRBV19|TRBD2|TRBJ2-1|.
CASSIWLAVLNEQFF
TGTGCCAGTAGTATATGGCTAGCGGTACTCAATGAGCAGTTCTTC
>TRBV19|.|TRBJ1-1|.
CASSTQLRTEAFF
TGTGCCAGTAGTACACAGTTGCGCACTGAAGCTTTCTTT
>TRBV21-1|.|TRBJ1-2|.
CASSKQGYGYTF
TGTGCCAGCAGCAAACAGGGCTATGGCTACACCTTC
>TRBV5-1|.|TRBJ1-1|.
CASSLWTAYTEAFF
TGCGCCAGCAGCTTGTGGACAGCCTACACTGAAGCTTTCTTT
>TRBV28|.|TRBJ2-2|.
CASSFLGTGELFF
TGTGCCAGCAGTTTCTTGGGCACCGGGGAGCTGTTTTTT
>TRBV5-5|.|TRBJ2-3|.
CASSLWGHTDTQYF
TGTGCCAGCAGCTTGTGGGGCCACACAGATACGCAGTATTTT
>TRBV27|.|TRBJ1-1|.
CASSSLTRNTEAFF
TGTGCCAGCAGTTCGTTGACAAGGAACACTGAAGCTTTCTTT
>TRBV13|TRBD2|TRBJ2-1|.
CASTIAGGPSNEQFF
TGTGCCAGCACCATAGCGGGGGGGCCGTCCAATGAGCAGTTCTTC
>TRBV10-3|.|TRBJ2-5|.
CTISPGGDQETQYF
TGTACCATCAGCCCCGGGGGAGACCAAGAGACCCAGTACTTC
>TRBV7-8|.|TRBJ2-1|.
CASSFRAEQFF
TGTGCCAGCAGCTTCCGGGCCGAGCAGTTCTTC
>TRBV6-4|.|TRBJ1-5|.
CASSATGGSNQPQHF
TGTGCCAGCAGTGCGACAGGTGGTAGCAATCAGCCCCAGCATTTT
>TRBV19|.|TRBJ2-4|.
CASSISGAGAKNIQYF
TGTGCCAGTAGTATATCCGGGGCGGGAGCCAAAAACATTCAGTACTTC
>TRBV20-1|.|TRBJ2-1|.
CSATISNEQFF
TGCAGTGCAACCATTAGCAATGAGCAGTTCTTC
>TRBV6-5|TRBD1|TRBJ1-1|.
CASIEGPPGGSEAFF
TGTGCCAGCATCGAGGGACCTCCAGGGGGCTCTGAAGCTTTCTTT
>TRBV9|.|TRBJ1-4|.
CASSAPSGEKLFF
TGTGCCAGCAGCGCCCCGTCCGGGGAAAAACTGTTTTTT
>TRBV10-3|.|TRBJ1-2|.
CAISESRGGYDYTF
TGTGCCATCAGTGAGTCGAGGGGAGGCTATGACTACACCTTC
>TRBV19|TRBD1|TRBJ1-1|.
CASTETGRMNTEAFF
TGTGCCAGTACGGAGACAGGGCGCATGAACACTGAAGCTTTCTTT
>TRBV14|.|TRBJ2-7|.
CASSRSDIYEQYF
TGTGCCAGCAGCCGAAGCGACATCTACGAGCAGTACTTC
>TRBV6-5|TRBD2|TRBJ2-3|.
CASRLAGVVPDTQYF
TGTGCCAGCAGACTAGCGGGAGTAGTTCCAGATACGCAGTATTTT
>TRBV5-5|.|TRBJ2-4|.
CASSFTLAKNIQYF
TGTGCCAGCAGCTTTACATTAGCCAAAAACATTCAGTACTTC
>TRBV18|TRBD1|TRBJ2-7|few
CASSPPRDSSYEQYF
TGTGCCAGCTCACCCCCCCGGGACAGCTCCTACGAGCAGTACTTC
>TRBV7-3|TRBD2|TRBJ2-3|.
CASSLAGGFTDTQYF
TGTGCCAGCAGCTTAGCGGGGGGTTTCACAGATACGCAGTATTTT
>TRBV5-2|.|TRBJ1-2|once
CASNRRGRKTYGYTF
TGTGCCAGCAATAGGAGGGGACGAAAGACCTATGGCTACACCTTC
>TRBV6-5|TRBD2|TRBJ2-1|.
CASSLTSGGEQFF
TGTGCCAGCAGTTTGACTAGCGGGGGTGAGCAGTTCTTC
>TRBV2|.|TRBJ1-1|.
CASRATGNTEAFF
TGTGCCAGCAGAGCGACAGGGAACACTGAAGCTTTCTTT
>TRBV30|.|TRBJ1-2|.
CAWSAGHNYGYTF
TGTGCCTGGAGTGCGGGACATAACTATGGCTACACCTTC
>TRBV7-9|TRBD1|TRBJ2-5|.
CASSLTGTGKETQYF
TGTGCCAGCAGCTTAACAGGGACAGGGAAAGAGACCCAGTACTTC
>TRBV5-1|TRBD1|TRBJ2-7|.
CASSVGTGGLEQYF
TGCGCCAGCAGCGTCGGGACAGGGGGCCTCGAGCAGTACTTC
>TRBV9|TRBD1|TRBJ1-1|.
CASSVGTGGLNTEAFF
TGTGCCAGCAGCGTAGGGACAGGGGGCCTGAACACTGAAGCTTTCTTT
>TRBV29-1|.|TRBJ1-1|.
CSVIWSSDTEAFF
TGCAGCGTTATATGGAGCAGTGACACTGAAGCTTTCTTT
>TRBV29-1|TRBD2|TRBJ2-3|once
CSAGLAEQDTQYF
TGCAGCGCGGGACTAGCGGAGCAAGATACGCAGTATTTT
>TRBV19|.|TRBJ1-1|.
CASTTGWGAEVFF
TGTGCCAGTACCACAGGGTGGGGGGCTGAAGTTTTCTTT
>TRBV11-2|.|TRBJ2-3|once
CASSLGVGGEAGDTQYF
TGTGCCAGCAGCTTAGGTGTCGGCGGGGAGGCGGGAGATACGCAGTATTTT
>TRBV7-9|TRBD1|TRBJ1-2|.
CTSSLTGQGIYGYTF
TGTACCAGCAGCTTGACTGGACAGGGGATCTATGGCTACACCTTC
>TRBV30|.|TRBJ1-2|.
CAWSVSPYGYTF
TGTGCCTGGAGTGTAAGCCCTTATGGCTACACCTTC
>TRBV13|.|TRBJ1-2|.
CASSLWGGGDGYTF
TGTGCCAGCAGCTTATGGGGAGGGGGTGATGGCTACACCTTC
>TRBV14|TRBD1|TRBJ1-1|.
CASSSHRGATEAFF
TGTGCCAGCAGCTCACACAGGGGGGCCACTGAAGCTTTCTTT
>TRBV14|.|TRBJ2-2|.
CASSLITGELFF
TGTGCCAGCAGCCTGATCACCGGGGAGCTGTTTTTT
>TRBV5-1|TRBD1|TRBJ1-1|.
CASSPTTGAAEAFF
TGCGCCAGCAGCCCTACTACAGGGGCCGCTGAAGCTTTCTTT
>TRBV4-2|.|TRBJ2-2|.
CASSQVMNTGELFF
TGTGCCAGCAGCCAAGTTATGAACACCGGGGAGCTGTTTTTT
>TRBV6-6|TRBD1|TRBJ1-2|.
CASSPGTGPYGYTF
TGTGCCAGCAGTCCCGGGACAGGGCCCTATGGCTACACCTTC
>TRBV14|.|TRBJ2-7|.
CTSSQDLGGSYEQYF
TGTACCAGCAGCCAAGATCTGGGGGGCTCCTACGAGCAGTACTTC
>TRBV6-5|.|TRBJ1-4|.
CASSYSSGGIPEKLFF
TGTGCCAGCAGTTACTCTTCCGGGGGCATACCTGAAAAACTGTTTTTT
>TRBV29-1|.|TRBJ2-2|once
CSVVVRLTGELFF
TGCAGCGTTGTTGTTAGACTGACCGGGGAGCTGTTTTTT
>TRBV9|TRBD1|TRBJ2-7|once
CASSPRDRGSEQYF
TGTGCCAGCAGCCCCCGGGACAGGGGGAGCGAGCAGTACTTC
>TRBV25-1|TRBD2|TRBJ2-7|once
CASRGTSGYEQYF
TGTGCCAGCAGGGGGACTAGCGGGTACGAGCAGTACTTC
>TRBV5-1|.|TRBJ2-2|.
CASSSGGSTGELFF
TGCGCCAGCAGCTCGGGTGGGTCGACCGGGGAGCTGTTTTTT